What follows are 20 T cell receptor beta chains derived from one specimen sequenced in a study of tissue T cells after allogeneic stem cell transplantation. Sequencing was performed with immunoSEQ multiplex PCR; in TCRdb, only in-frame clones are kept and a portion is missing. The sample includes over 45,000 clones, around 72% of them seen just once. The sample was sorted cells pooled from one or two spleens. These receptors were obtained from a pool of C57BL/6 mice in good health.

For this clone: Mouse gene names and germline throughout. The sequence runs out 1 residue before the end of the CDR3; the remainder is reconstructed from the germline J gene. V usage is TRBV13-2 and J usage is TRBJ1-6; 9 nucleotides line up with TRBD1. TRBJ1-6 is annotated as an ORF whose role is uncertain. The CDR3 is 15 amino acids. The V gene end was trimmed by 5 bases and the J gene end by 5 bases; junction bases not matched to a gene: 5. In germline, CDR1 is NNHNN, CDR2 SYGAGS (reference sequence). CDR3 sequence: CASGPGTGNNSPLYF. Partial CDR3 DNA: TGTGCCAGCGGGCCCGGGACAGGGAATAATTCGCCCCTCTAC.

About this clone: Mouse names are used for the genes. The read finishes 1 residue shy of the CDR3 end, and the germline J gene is used to complete it. The chain joins TRBV16 to TRBJ2-5; D remains ambiguous. This CDR3 has 14 amino acids. The germline V and J ends were trimmed by 0 bases and 2 bases, with 6 bases remaining between them. CDR1 is SGHSA and CDR2 is FRNQAP in the germline V gene. CDR3 sequence reads: CASSLETVQDTQYF. CDR3 DNA (partial): TGTGCAAGCAGCTTAGAGACGGTCCAAGACACCCAGTAC.

This clone appeared a few times. Genes and germline are mouse. The read ends 1 residue early relative to the CDR3; the germline J gene fills the gap. The J gene is TRBJ1-3, the V gene TRBV31; 9 bases line up with TRBD1. The CDR3 covers 13 residues. Per germline, CDR1 GKSSPN and CDR2 SITVG. Trimming cost V 4 bases and J 3 bases; bases outside gene matches: 1. The sequenced CDR3 bases are TGTGCCTGGAACAGGGGGCTTGGAAATACGCTCTAT. As protein: CAWNRGLGNTLY. The complete CDR3 sequence is CAWNRGLGNTLYF.

About this clone itself: The gene names here belong to mouse. The CDR3 goes on 1 residue after the read ends, and that part is filled in from the germline J gene. J is TRBJ1-1 and V is TRBV3; TRBD1 agrees at 10 bases. V shed 0 bases and J 3 bases; nucleotides not matched to a gene: 1. In germline, CDR1 is SNHLY, CDR2 FYNGKV (reference sequence). This CDR3 is 15 amino acids long. The CDR3 sequence is CASSLATGGHTEVFF. The part of the CDR3 DNA that was read is TGTGCCAGCAGCTTAGCGACAGGGGGCCACACAGAAGTCTTC.

Comments on this clone: The gene names given are mouse names. The missing CDR3 end, 1 residue past where the read stops, is filled in from the germline J gene. V usage is TRBV4 and J usage is TRBJ1-1; the D is unclear. The CDR3 length is 12 residues. Germline values: CDR1 LGHDT, CDR2 YNNKQL (reference sequence). Trimming stripped 4 bases from V and 1 base from J, with 4 bases between. The CDR3 sequence is CASSWGNTEVFF. The part of the CDR3 DNA that was read is TGTGCCAGCAGCTGGGGAAACACAGAAGTCTTC.

This clone was found a few times. Gene and germline names: mouse. Read coverage stops 1 residue before the CDR3 terminus; the germline J gene supplies the remainder. This rearrangement joins TRBV29 to TRBJ1-3; D uncertain. In germline, CDR1 is MSHET, CDR2 SYDVDS. The CDR3 length is 12 residues. The ends were cut back, 8 bases at V and 0 bases at J, with 5 bases in the middle. The CDR3 DNA, read in part, is TGTGCTAGCGGGAATTCTGGAAATACGCTCTAT. It yields the protein CASGNSGNTLY. The complete CDR3 protein is CASGNSGNTLYF. The variable domain in full, completed from reference TRBV29 and TRBJ1-3, reads DMKVTQMPRYLIKRMGENVLLECGQDMSHETMYWYRQDPGLGLQLIYISYDVDSNSEGDIPKGYRVSRKKREHFSLILDSAKTNQTSVYFCASGNSGNTLYFGEGSRLIVV.

This clone was found a few times. The gene names given are mouse names. Incomplete CDR3 DNA: TGTGCCAGCAGCCCAGGGGGTAACAACCAGGCTCCGCTT. Translation gives CASSPGGNNQAPL. The full CDR3 reads CASSPGGNNQAPLF. The chain has TRBV4 and TRBJ1-5; 7 nucleotides agree with TRBD1. The read ends 1 residue before the CDR3 terminus; that terminus is restored from the germline J gene. The CDR3 has 14 amino acids. Germline CDR1 and CDR2: LGHDT and YNNKQL (reference sequence). Trimming at V came to 5 bases and at J to 0 bases, leaving 1 base not matched to a gene.

Points on this clone: Germline and genes: mouse. The missing CDR3 end, 1 residue past where the read stops, is filled in from the germline J gene. This chain links TRBV13-3 with TRBJ1-4; D is unclear. Germline V gives CDR1 NNHDY, CDR2 SYVADS. The CDR3 covers 15 residues. Deletions cut 0 bases from V and 0 bases from J, with 6 bases between. The CDR3 loop is CASSDAPFSNERLFF. Incomplete CDR3 DNA: TGTGCCAGCAGTGATGCACCCTTTTCCAACGAAAGATTATTT. The full variable domain, rest sourced from reference TRBV13-3 and TRBJ1-4, is EAAVTQSPRSKVAVTGGKVTLSCHQTNNHDYMYWYRQDTGHGLRLIHYSYVADSTEKGDIPDGYKASRPSQENFSLILELASLSQTAVYFCASSDAPFSNERLFFGHGTKLSVL.

This clone was seen once. The germline and genes are mouse ones. With the read ending 1 residue before the CDR3 end, the germline J gene is used to fill in that end. The chain links TRBV26 to TRBJ2-4, with D uncertain. V lost 0 bases and J 6 bases, leaving 4 bases between the germline ends. There are 12 residues in the CDR3. CDR1 and CDR2 from the germline V gene are KGHPV and FQNQEV (reference sequence). Partial CDR3 DNA: TGTGCCAGCAGTCTGTCAGGGAACACCTTGTAC. Its translation: CASSLSGNTLY. The whole CDR3 protein reads CASSLSGNTLYF. Combining the CDR3 with reference TRBV26 and TRBJ2-4 gives the whole variable domain NSKVIQTPRYLVKGQGQKAKMRCIPEKGHPVVFWYQQNKNNEFKFLINFQNQEVLQQIDMTEKRFSAECPSNSPCSLEIQSSEAGDSALYLCASSLSGNTLYFGAGTRLSVL.

For this clone: The genes are named according to mouse. The read is 1 residue too short to cover the CDR3 end, so that end is filled in from the germline J gene. The chain is built from TRBV24 and TRBJ2-7; 12 nucleotides align to TRBD1. CDR3 length: 14 amino acids. J gave up 6 bases and V 2 bases, and 2 bases lay outside the gene matches. CDR1 KGHTA and CDR2 FRNEEI come from the germline V gene. The chain's CDR3 is CASSLGDRGLEQYF. Incomplete CDR3 DNA: TGTGCCAGCAGTCTGGGGGACAGGGGGCTTGAACAGTAC.

As to this clone: All gene names here are mouse names. The CDR3 end falls 1 residue outside the read, so it is completed with the germline J gene. V gene TRBV15 combines with J gene TRBJ1-3; weak D call: TRBD1 (5 bases). This CDR3 has 14 amino acids. Germline V lookup: CDR1 SGHND, CDR2 FRSKSL. With 6 bases removed from V and 0 bases from J, the gap between germline ends came to 9 bases. The sequenced CDR3 bases are TGTGCCAGCAGCCCAGACAGTTCTGGAAATACGCTCTAT. Its translation: CASSPDSSGNTLY. The whole CDR3 region reads CASSPDSSGNTLYF.

In the case of this clone: Gene names are the mouse ones. The CDR3 is cut off 1 residue early in the read; its end comes from the germline J gene. The V call is TRBV13-2, the J call TRBJ2-5, with 9 bases aligning to TRBD2. The V and J ends lost 1 base and 5 bases, in that order; junction bases with no gene match: 8. This CDR3 spans 16 amino acids. CDR1 is NNHNN, CDR2 SYGAGS, per germline (reference sequence). The CDR3: CASGDFWGGAGDTQYF. The covered CDR3 bases are TGTGCCAGCGGTGATTTCTGGGGGGGGGCAGGAGACACCCAGTAC.

In its sample, this clone was seen a few times. Each gene name is a mouse one. The read ends 1 residue early relative to the CDR3; the germline J gene fills the gap. Other DNA sequences of this sample code for an identical CDR3. V usage is TRBV13-2 and J usage is TRBJ2-7; 11 bases are shared with TRBD2. This CDR3 spans 14 amino acids. Germline CDR1 reads NNHNN; CDR2 reads SYGAGS (reference sequence). J gave up 4 bases and V 0 bases, and 0 bases lay outside the gene matches. The part of the CDR3 DNA that was read is TGTGCCAGCGGTGATGGGACTGGGGGGTATGAACAGTAC. It specifies CASGDGTGGYEQY. The full CDR3 is CASGDGTGGYEQYF.

Turning to this clone: The gene names given are mouse names. The read halts 1 residue ahead of the CDR3 end, with the missing end drawn from the germline J gene. Different DNA sequences within this sample yield the same CDR3. The V and J genes are TRBV20 and TRBJ1-4; D gene ambiguous. Germline assignment: CDR1 GFQATS and CDR2 STVNSAI. The CDR3 is 13 amino acids. Trimming removed 3 bases from V and 0 bases from J, with 5 bases in between. CDR3 DNA (partial): TGTGGTGCTAGACAAATTTCCAACGAAAGATTATTT. It codes for CGARQISNERLF. The full CDR3 reads CGARQISNERLFF.

Remarks on this clone: Gene names and germline refer to mouse. Read sequence stops 1 residue before the CDR3 end, and the germline J gene provides the missing end. The chain is built from TRBV3 and TRBJ2-3, with D possibly matching TRBD1 (5 bases). V lost 2 bases, J lost 2 bases, and 8 bases lay in between. CDR1 and CDR2 from the germline V gene are SNHLY and FYNGKV (reference sequence). This CDR3 region has 14 residues. The sequenced part of the CDR3 DNA is TGTGCCAGCAGCTTACCGACAGCTGCAGAAACGCTGTAT. It codes for CASSLPTAAETLY. The entire CDR3 is CASSLPTAAETLYF.

About this clone: Gene and germline names: mouse. The CDR3 extends 1 residue past the end of the read, so its final part is completed from the germline J gene. The chain has TRBV26 and TRBJ2-1, with D uncertain. This CDR3 is 14 amino acids long. Trimming removed 2 bases from V and 0 bases from J, with 5 bases in between. The V gene's germline CDR1 is KGHPV and CDR2 FQNQEV (reference sequence). The CDR3 here is CASSLDNNYAEQFF. CDR3 DNA (partial): TGTGCCAGCAGTCTGGACAATAACTATGCTGAGCAGTTC.

This clone was detected a few times. Mouse germline and gene names are used. The CDR3 goes on 1 residue after the read ends, and that part is filled in from the germline J gene. V gene TRBV16 combines with J gene TRBJ2-1; 8 bases line up with TRBD2. Germline CDR1 reads SGHSA; CDR2 reads FRNQAP. After removal of 7 bases from V and 1 base from J, the junction contained 0 bases not matched to a gene. This CDR3 is built from 13 residues. Incomplete CDR3 DNA: TGTGCAAGCAACTGGGGGAACTATGCTGAGCAGTTC. Its protein is CASNWGNYAEQF. The CDR3 as a whole reads CASNWGNYAEQFF.

Points on this clone: Mouse gene names apply. The CDR3 end lies 1 residue beyond the end of the read and is filled in from the germline J gene. This sequence joins TRBV15 and TRBJ2-1; tentatively, D is TRBD2 (5 bases). CDR1 SGHND and CDR2 FRSKSL come from the germline V gene. The length of the CDR3 is 15 residues. V lost 3 bases and J lost 0, with 9 bases in between. The CDR3 loop reads CASSLDWGNYAEQFF. Partial CDR3 DNA: TGTGCCAGCAGTTTGGATTGGGGTAACTATGCTGAGCAGTTC. The full variable domain, completed using reference TRBV15 and TRBJ2-1, is DAGVTQTPRHEVAEKGQTIILKCEPVSGHNDLFWYRQTKIQGLELLSYFRSKSLMEDGGAFKDRFKAEMLNSSFSTLKIQPTEPKDSAVYLCASSLDWGNYAEQFFGPGTRLTVL.

As regards this clone: The gene names here belong to mouse. The read falls 1 residue short of the CDR3 end, and the missing part is taken from the germline J gene. The same CDR3 is also encoded by other DNA sequences in this sample. V usage is TRBV19 and J usage is TRBJ2-2, with 8 bases identical to TRBD1. Germline CDR1 reads FNHDT; CDR2 reads SITEND (reference sequence). The CDR3 covers 15 residues. With 2 bases clipped from V and 2 bases from J, the junction kept 2 bases outside the gene matches. The CDR3 DNA, read in part, is TGTGCCAGCAGTATCCAGGGGGCGAACACCGGGCAGCTCTAC. Amino acid sequence: CASSIQGANTGQLY. In full, the CDR3 reads CASSIQGANTGQLYF.

Note on this clone: Gene names are mouse gene names. The read falls 1 residue short of the CDR3 end, and the missing part is taken from the germline J gene. The chain couples TRBV20 to TRBJ2-7, with 11 bases that match TRBD2. Losses at the gene ends were 2 bases for V and 7 bases for J; bases not matched to a gene: 7. The CDR3 consists of 14 residues. The V gene's germline CDR1 is GFQATS and CDR2 STVNSAI. The CDR3 here is CGARSGTGGLEQYF. CDR3 DNA, as far as it was read: TGTGGTGCTAGGTCCGGGACTGGGGGTCTGGAACAGTAC.